These T cell receptor beta chains were read from a single sample in a study of T cells in narcolepsy. Assay used: immunoSEQ multiplex PCR; TCRdb lists only in-frame clones, some missing. The data hold more than 20,000 clones, with roughly 85% observed a single time. The sample comprised memory (CD45RA-) CD4+ T cells from blood. These TCRs come from a human donor in good health. Each CDR3 is given with its conserved first and last residue. Fields, in order: D gene, V gene, J gene, clone size, CDR3 protein, CDR3 DNA. D genes are given only for firm matches. Clone size is shown for a subset of rows, as once, few, many or a class of expanded clone.

TRBD2	TRBV5-1	TRBJ2-2	-	CASSSMSAASGANTGELFF	TGCGCCAGCAGCAGTATGTCAGCGGCTAGCGGAGCGAACACCGGGGAGCTGTTTTTT
-	TRBV5-1	TRBJ2-3	-	CASKVKDTQYF	TGCGCCAGCAAAGTTAAAGATACGCAGTATTTT
-	TRBV12-1	TRBJ1-2	-	CAGGLFNYGYTF	TGTGCCGGAGGATTGTTTAACTATGGCTACACCTTC
-	TRBV5-1	TRBJ2-1	-	CASSLGDRRHNEQFF	TGCGCCAGCAGCTTGGGAGACAGGCGGCACAATGAGCAGTTCTTC
-	TRBV28	TRBJ2-7	-	CASLPGGIQGTYEQYF	TGTGCCAGCCTCCCCGGTGGGATACAGGGTACCTACGAGCAGTACTTC
-	TRBV7-2	TRBJ1-2	-	CASSGGPNYGYTF	TGTGCCAGCAGCGGGGGCCCTAACTATGGCTACACCTTC
-	TRBV6-6	TRBJ2-1	-	CASKEGIRYNEQFF	TGTGCCAGCAAGGAGGGAATAAGGTACAATGAGCAGTTCTTC
-	TRBV15	TRBJ1-1	few	CATSRDRAGKAFF	TGTGCCACCAGCAGAGATAGGGCAGGTAAAGCTTTCTTT
-	TRBV29-1	TRBJ2-1	-	CSVGLGGPLGNEQFF	TGCAGCGTAGGTCTCGGGGGGCCCCTCGGTAATGAGCAGTTCTTC
-	TRBV28	TRBJ2-5	-	CASSLRNVETQYF	TGTGCCAGCAGTTTAAGGAACGTAGAGACCCAGTACTTC
-	TRBV5-1	TRBJ2-2	-	CASSLGYNTGELFF	TGCGCCAGCAGCTTGGGTTACAACACCGGGGAGCTGTTTTTT
-	TRBV5-1	TRBJ2-7	-	CASSLQGGTYEQYF	TGCGCCAGCAGCTTACAGGGAGGGACCTACGAGCAGTACTTC
-	TRBV7-9	TRBJ2-5	-	CASSLPGRPKQYF	TGTGCCAGCAGCTTACCGGGGCGGCCAAAGCAGTACTTC
TRBD2	TRBV5-4	TRBJ2-5	-	CASSSGLAGGETQYF	TGTGCCAGCAGCTCGGGACTAGCGGGGGGAGAGACCCAGTACTTC
TRBD2	TRBV11-2	TRBJ2-7	-	CASSLALLAGDEQYF	TGTGCCAGCAGCTTAGCCCTACTAGCGGGAGACGAGCAGTACTTC
-	TRBV28	TRBJ1-5	-	CASISGNQPQHF	TGTGCCAGCATCTCTGGTAATCAGCCCCAGCATTTT
TRBD1	TRBV10-1	TRBJ2-1	-	CASGSEGANNEQFF	TGCGCCAGCGGGTCAGAGGGGGCCAACAATGAGCAGTTCTTC
TRBD1	TRBV5-1	TRBJ2-7	-	CASSWRTGSYEQYF	TGCGCCAGCAGCTGGCGGACAGGGTCCTACGAGCAGTACTTC
-	TRBV7-2	TRBJ1-5	-	CASSLGAGSFNQPQHF	TGTGCCAGCAGCTTAGGAGCAGGAAGTTTCAATCAGCCCCAGCATTTT
TRBD1	TRBV5-6	TRBJ1-2	-	CASSSRGASYGYTF	TGTGCCAGCAGCTCCAGGGGGGCCTCCTATGGCTACACCTTC
-	TRBV28	TRBJ2-7	-	CASKNSGGGYEQYF	TGTGCCAGCAAGAATAGCGGAGGGGGCTACGAGCAGTACTTC
-	TRBV4-2	TRBJ2-4	once	CASSPGAGENIQYF	TGTGCCAGCAGCCCGGGGGCAGGGGAAAACATTCAGTACTTC
-	TRBV27	TRBJ2-2	-	CASSLTGELFF	TGTGCCAGCAGTTTAACCGGGGAGCTGTTTTTT
TRBD1	TRBV28	TRBJ2-1	-	CASSLGTGFVDEQFF	TGTGCCAGCAGTTTAGGGACAGGGTTCGTAGATGAGCAGTTCTTC
-	TRBV15	TRBJ2-3	-	CATSRDLASWTDTQYF	TGTGCCACCAGCAGAGATCTAGCTAGTTGGACAGATACGCAGTATTTT
-	TRBV7-8	TRBJ1-1	few	CASSPRVEDTEAFF	TGTGCCAGCAGCCCGAGGGTTGAGGACACTGAAGCTTTCTTT
TRBD1	TRBV6-6	TRBJ2-1	-	CASRPRQGIDEQFF	TGTGCCAGCAGACCCCGACAGGGGATCGATGAGCAGTTCTTC
-	TRBV27	TRBJ2-7	-	CASRRGYEQYF	TGTGCCAGCCGGCGGGGCTACGAGCAGTACTTC
-	TRBV21-1	TRBJ1-2	-	CASSKLRQLRDRVPYGYTF	TGTGCCAGCAGCAAATTACGGCAACTCCGGGACAGGGTCCCCTATGGCTACACCTTC
TRBD2	TRBV10-3	TRBJ2-7	-	CAISESGSGNYEQYF	TGTGCCATCAGTGAGTCAGGTAGCGGGAACTACGAGCAGTACTTC
TRBD1	TRBV7-9	TRBJ1-6	-	CASSSLTGVDNSPLHF	TGTGCCAGCAGCTCGCTGACAGGGGTCGACAATTCACCCCTCCACTTT
TRBD1	TRBV5-1	TRBJ2-7	-	CASSSGTGGLEQYF	TGCGCCAGCAGCTCCGGGACAGGGGGTCTAGAGCAGTACTTC